This T cell receptor beta chain was sequenced for a study of cytomegalovirus exposure and HLA in healthy donors. A remark on this clone: Its antigen is unknown.

Findings of the study overall: With later analysis, a missense DCLRE1C variant became linked to TCR beta V- and J-gene trimming. Later analysis identified several of the most significant clusters that appeared linked to common viral pathogens.

Trimming took off 6 bases at V and 5 bases at J, with 10 bases between the two ends. CDR3 length: 13 amino acids. Germline CDR1 is MGHDK and CDR2 is SYGVNS. Vbeta (60) and Jbeta (13) primers were used in the PCR. Profiling relied on immunoSEQ multiplex PCR, and the TCRdb table lists in-frame clones only, not all of them. The sample has roughly 140,000 clones, around 86% seen once. The chain links TRBV25-1 to TRBJ1-4; D possibly corresponds to TRBD1 (5 bases). The clonotype was recovered from a female donor in good health and CMV-seronegative. Sequencing input: PBMCs. The CDR3 spells CASSWGENEKLFF. The CDR3 nucleotides read TGTGCCAGCAGCTGGGGGGAAAATGAAAAACTGTTTTTT.